These T cell receptor beta chains were read from a single sample in a study of shared clonotypes between healthy human individuals. Sequencing was performed with immunoSEQ multiplex PCR; in TCRdb, only in-frame clones are kept and a portion is missing. This table holds around 940,000 clones, roughly 72% found once. The source material was memory CD4+ T cells sorted from blood. The receptors originated from a man aged 18 to 29 in good health. The CDR3 runs from the conserved cysteine through the conserved F or W. D genes are given only for firm matches. Clone sizes are given selectively: once, few, many, or a class where the clone is expanded.

d_gene: .
v_gene: TRBV30
abundance: .
j_gene: TRBJ1-1
CDR3nt: TGTGCCTGGAGTCAGGGTTTGAACACTGAAGCTTTCTTT
CDR3aa: CAWSQGLNTEAFF

d_gene: .
v_gene: TRBV19
abundance: .
j_gene: TRBJ1-2
CDR3nt: TGTGCCAGTAGTATCAAACAGGGTCTTTTCTTGAATGGCTACACCTTC
CDR3aa: CASSIKQGLFLNGYTF

d_gene: TRBD1
v_gene: TRBV5-1
abundance: .
j_gene: TRBJ2-5
CDR3nt: TGCGCCAGCAGTATCACAGGGGAAGAGACCCAGTACTTC
CDR3aa: CASSITGEETQYF

d_gene: .
v_gene: TRBV13
abundance: .
j_gene: TRBJ2-4
CDR3nt: TGTGCCAGCAGCTTAATGGTAGTAGCCAAAAACATTCAGTACTTC
CDR3aa: CASSLMVVAKNIQYF

d_gene: TRBD1
v_gene: TRBV5-1
abundance: once
j_gene: TRBJ2-1
CDR3nt: TGCGCCAGCAGCATCGGACAGGGGAAGAACAATGAGCAGTTCTTC
CDR3aa: CASSIGQGKNNEQFF

d_gene: TRBD1
v_gene: TRBV5-1
abundance: .
j_gene: TRBJ2-1
CDR3nt: TGCGCCAGCAGCCAAGGGATAGGGGACAGGGTCTACAATGAGCAGTTCTTC
CDR3aa: CASSQGIGDRVYNEQFF

d_gene: .
v_gene: TRBV7-8
abundance: once
j_gene: TRBJ2-7
CDR3nt: TGTGCCAGCAGCTCCCCTTCACTCCGCCAGTACTTC
CDR3aa: CASSSPSLRQYF

d_gene: .
v_gene: TRBV9
abundance: few
j_gene: TRBJ2-2
CDR3nt: TGTGCCAGCAGCTTACAGGGTAACACCGGGGAGCTGTTTTTT
CDR3aa: CASSLQGNTGELFF

d_gene: .
v_gene: TRBV28
abundance: .
j_gene: TRBJ1-1
CDR3nt: TGTGCCAGTCGAAAGTGGGGTACAGGGTACACTGAAGCTTTCTTT
CDR3aa: CASRKWGTGYTEAFF

d_gene: .
v_gene: TRBV5-1
abundance: .
j_gene: TRBJ1-1
CDR3nt: TGCGCCAGCAGCTTGCAGACGGGGAACACTGAAGCTTTCTTT
CDR3aa: CASSLQTGNTEAFF

d_gene: .
v_gene: TRBV4-1
abundance: .
j_gene: TRBJ2-7
CDR3nt: TGCGCCAGCAGCCTCACAGAACCCCGGGCAGGGACGTCCTACGAGCAGTACTTC
CDR3aa: CASSLTEPRAGTSYEQYF

d_gene: .
v_gene: TRBV18
abundance: .
j_gene: TRBJ1-3
CDR3nt: TGTGCCAGCTCACCACAGGGCATTGGAAACACCATATATTTT
CDR3aa: CASSPQGIGNTIYF

d_gene: TRBD2
v_gene: TRBV30
abundance: .
j_gene: TRBJ2-1
CDR3nt: TGTGCCTGGAGTGGGACTAGCGGGAGAAGAAATGAGCAGTTCTTC
CDR3aa: CAWSGTSGRRNEQFF

d_gene: .
v_gene: TRBV5-1
abundance: .
j_gene: TRBJ1-3
CDR3nt: TGCGCCAGCAGCTTGGGTCAAGAAACGAACACCATATATTTT
CDR3aa: CASSLGQETNTIYF

d_gene: .
v_gene: TRBV7-2
abundance: .
j_gene: TRBJ1-1
CDR3nt: TGTGCCAGCAGCGCGACCGGGACCGGAGGGCTTAAGAACACTGAAGCTTTCTTT
CDR3aa: CASSATGTGGLKNTEAFF

d_gene: TRBD1
v_gene: TRBV5-1
abundance: .
j_gene: TRBJ1-1
CDR3nt: TGCGCCAGCAGCCTCCGGACAGGGGGGACCACTGAAGCTTTCTTT
CDR3aa: CASSLRTGGTTEAFF

d_gene: .
v_gene: TRBV30
abundance: .
j_gene: TRBJ1-6
CDR3nt: TGTGCCTGGAATCAGGGGCGCCTTGATTCACCCCTCCACTTT
CDR3aa: CAWNQGRLDSPLHF

d_gene: .
v_gene: TRBV18
abundance: .
j_gene: TRBJ2-7
CDR3nt: TGTGCCAGCTCACGCCAGCGGTTAAGGGACACATTATACGAGCAGTACTTC
CDR3aa: CASSRQRLRDTLYEQYF

d_gene: TRBD1
v_gene: TRBV5-1
abundance: .
j_gene: TRBJ1-1
CDR3nt: TGCGCCAGCAGCCCGGGACAGTTAAGTTCCCGCGGCACTGAAGCTTTCTTT
CDR3aa: CASSPGQLSSRGTEAFF

d_gene: TRBD1
v_gene: TRBV5-1
abundance: .
j_gene: TRBJ2-7
CDR3nt: TGCGCCAGCAGCTTAAGTTTCTCCGGACAGGGGGCGCGAAGATCCATCCTTTTC
CDR3aa: CASSLSFSGQGARRSILF

d_gene: TRBD1
v_gene: TRBV7-2
abundance: once
j_gene: TRBJ2-7
CDR3nt: TGTGCCAGCAGCTTACGGACAGGGGGCTACGAGCAGTACTTC
CDR3aa: CASSLRTGGYEQYF

d_gene: .
v_gene: TRBV5-4
abundance: .
j_gene: TRBJ2-2
CDR3nt: TGTGCCAGCAGCTCACTCCTAACTACGAACACCGGGGAGCTGTTTTTT
CDR3aa: CASSSLLTTNTGELFF

d_gene: .
v_gene: TRBV19
abundance: few
j_gene: TRBJ1-1
CDR3nt: TGTGCCAGTAGAGGCCTACAGGGAGCTGAAGCTTTCTTT
CDR3aa: CASRGLQGAEAFF

d_gene: TRBD1
v_gene: TRBV5-1
abundance: .
j_gene: TRBJ2-1
CDR3nt: TGCGCCAGCAGCTTGGCCCCGACAGGGAACGATGAGCAGTTCTTC
CDR3aa: CASSLAPTGNDEQFF

d_gene: .
v_gene: TRBV7-9
abundance: .
j_gene: TRBJ1-1
CDR3nt: TGTGCCAGCAGCTTGGGACAAGGAAACACTGAAGCTTTCTTT
CDR3aa: CASSLGQGNTEAFF

d_gene: TRBD1
v_gene: TRBV7-9
abundance: .
j_gene: TRBJ2-3
CDR3nt: TGTGCCAGCAGCTCCCGGGGGGACAGGGTAACAGATACGCAGTATTTT
CDR3aa: CASSSRGDRVTDTQYF

d_gene: TRBD1
v_gene: TRBV15
abundance: .
j_gene: TRBJ2-7
CDR3nt: TGTGCCACCAGCTCCAGGGGGTCGCACTACGAGCAGTACTTC
CDR3aa: CATSSRGSHYEQYF

d_gene: .
v_gene: TRBV10-1
abundance: .
j_gene: TRBJ2-3
CDR3nt: TGCGCCAGCATATGGGAGACAGATACGCAGTATTTT
CDR3aa: CASIWETDTQYF

d_gene: .
v_gene: TRBV6-1
abundance: .
j_gene: TRBJ1-6
CDR3nt: TGTGCCAGCAGAACCTCAGGGGACTCACCCCTCCACTTT
CDR3aa: CASRTSGDSPLHF

d_gene: TRBD1
v_gene: TRBV14
abundance: .
j_gene: TRBJ1-1
CDR3nt: TGTGCCAGCAGCCAAGTTCGGACAGGGGCTGGAGGGGAAGCTTTCTTT
CDR3aa: CASSQVRTGAGGEAFF

d_gene: .
v_gene: TRBV29-1
abundance: once
j_gene: TRBJ2-1
CDR3nt: TGCAGGTATGAAATCGGGAATGAGCAGTTCTTC
CDR3aa: CRYEIGNEQFF

d_gene: .
v_gene: TRBV25-1
abundance: .
j_gene: TRBJ1-4
CDR3nt: TGTGCCAGCAGTGGATACCCGAGTGAAAAACTGTTTTTT
CDR3aa: CASSGYPSEKLFF

d_gene: .
v_gene: TRBV6-1
abundance: few
j_gene: TRBJ1-2
CDR3nt: TGTGCCAGCAGTGAAGGGAGGAACACCTATGGCTACACCTTC
CDR3aa: CASSEGRNTYGYTF

d_gene: .
v_gene: TRBV10-1
abundance: .
j_gene: TRBJ1-2
CDR3nt: TGCGCCAGCAGTGAAGCGGCTAACTATGGCTACACCTTC
CDR3aa: CASSEAANYGYTF

d_gene: .
v_gene: TRBV11-2
abundance: .
j_gene: TRBJ2-3
CDR3nt: TGTGCCAGCAGCTTCTCCCCGGGGTCCAGCACAGATACGCAGTATTTT
CDR3aa: CASSFSPGSSTDTQYF